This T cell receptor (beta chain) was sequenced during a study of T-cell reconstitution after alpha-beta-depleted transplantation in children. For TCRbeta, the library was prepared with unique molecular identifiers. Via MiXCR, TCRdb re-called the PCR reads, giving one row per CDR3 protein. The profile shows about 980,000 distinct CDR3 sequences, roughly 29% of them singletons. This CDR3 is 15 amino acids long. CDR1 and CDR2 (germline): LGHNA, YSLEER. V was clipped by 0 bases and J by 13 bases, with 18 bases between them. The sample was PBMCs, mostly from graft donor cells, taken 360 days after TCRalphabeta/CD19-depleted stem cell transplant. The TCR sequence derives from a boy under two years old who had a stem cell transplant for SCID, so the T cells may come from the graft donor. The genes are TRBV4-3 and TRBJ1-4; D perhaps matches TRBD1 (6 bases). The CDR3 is CASSQDGAWGRRLFF. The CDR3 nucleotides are TGCGCCAGCAGCCAAGATGGGGCGTGGGGGCGCCGACTGTTTTTT.